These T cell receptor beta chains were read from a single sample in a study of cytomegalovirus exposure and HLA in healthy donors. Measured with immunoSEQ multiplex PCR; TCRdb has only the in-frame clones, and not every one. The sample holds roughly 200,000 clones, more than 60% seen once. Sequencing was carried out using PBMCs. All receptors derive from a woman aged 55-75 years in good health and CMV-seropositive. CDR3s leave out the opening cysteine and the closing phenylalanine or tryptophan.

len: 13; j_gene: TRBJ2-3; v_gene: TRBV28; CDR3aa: ASIPRTPRTDTQY
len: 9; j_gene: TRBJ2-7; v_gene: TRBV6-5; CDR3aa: AAASSLEQY
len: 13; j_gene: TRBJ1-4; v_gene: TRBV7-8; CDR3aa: ASSSPGKTNEKLF
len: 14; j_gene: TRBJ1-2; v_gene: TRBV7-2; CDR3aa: ASSLGRGTENYGYT
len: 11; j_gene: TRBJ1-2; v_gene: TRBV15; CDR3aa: ATSGEGNYGYT
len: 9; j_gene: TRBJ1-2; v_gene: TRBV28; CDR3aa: ASSYNYGYT
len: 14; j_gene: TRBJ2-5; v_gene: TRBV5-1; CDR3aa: ASRKGQGAFQETQY
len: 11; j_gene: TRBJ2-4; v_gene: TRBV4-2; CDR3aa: ASSRTGINSQY
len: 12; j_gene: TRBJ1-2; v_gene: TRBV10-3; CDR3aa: AIGSGTGGGSYT
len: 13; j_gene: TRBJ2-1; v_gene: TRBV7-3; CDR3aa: ASSPSGSSYNEQF
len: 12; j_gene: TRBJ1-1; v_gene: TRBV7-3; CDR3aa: ASSLGHQNTEAF
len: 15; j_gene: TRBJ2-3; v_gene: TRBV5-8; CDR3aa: ASSAGLTGGRADTQY
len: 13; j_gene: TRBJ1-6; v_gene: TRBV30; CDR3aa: AWSATGGPISPLH
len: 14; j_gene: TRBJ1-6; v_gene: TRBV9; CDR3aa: ASSFGGTGNNSPLH
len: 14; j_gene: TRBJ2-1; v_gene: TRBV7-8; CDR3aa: ASSFSTSGTYNEQF
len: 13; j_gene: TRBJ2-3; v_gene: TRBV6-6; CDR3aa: ASSYLVPRVDTQY
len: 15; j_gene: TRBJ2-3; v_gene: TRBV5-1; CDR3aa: ASSRTSGGELTDTQY
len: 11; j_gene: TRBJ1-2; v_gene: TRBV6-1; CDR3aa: ASSESDRGAYT
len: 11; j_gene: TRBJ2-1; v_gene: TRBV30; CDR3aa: AWSVGHMIEQF
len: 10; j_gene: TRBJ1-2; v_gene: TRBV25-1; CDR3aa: ASSAGGDGYT
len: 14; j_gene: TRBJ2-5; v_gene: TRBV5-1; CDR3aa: ASSLGSHGGQETQY
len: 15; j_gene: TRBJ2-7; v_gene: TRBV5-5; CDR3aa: ASSLPPSGTTAYEQY
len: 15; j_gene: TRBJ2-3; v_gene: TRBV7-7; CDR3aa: ASSRLTSGGDADTQY
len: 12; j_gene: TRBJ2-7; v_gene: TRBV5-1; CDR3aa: ASSLGSLTYEQY
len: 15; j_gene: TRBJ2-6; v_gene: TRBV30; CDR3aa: AWSVLAGSAGANGLT
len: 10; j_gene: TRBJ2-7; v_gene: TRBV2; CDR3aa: ASRSGLYEQY
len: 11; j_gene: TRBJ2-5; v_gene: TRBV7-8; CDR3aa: ASSTGQWRDQY
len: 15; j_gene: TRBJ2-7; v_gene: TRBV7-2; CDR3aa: ASSLVSGQGVSNEQY
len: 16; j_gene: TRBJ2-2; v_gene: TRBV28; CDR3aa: ASSHFRLAGGGTGELF
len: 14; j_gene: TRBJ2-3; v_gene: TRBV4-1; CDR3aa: ASSQEERGAWNTQY
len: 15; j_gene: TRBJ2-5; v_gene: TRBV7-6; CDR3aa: ASSLDMSGRAGETQY
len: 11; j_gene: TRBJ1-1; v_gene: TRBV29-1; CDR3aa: SLRMTGSTEAF
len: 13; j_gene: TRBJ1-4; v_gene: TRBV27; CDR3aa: ASSIGTGLNEKLF
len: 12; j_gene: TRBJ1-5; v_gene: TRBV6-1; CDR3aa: ASSVQGSLQPQH
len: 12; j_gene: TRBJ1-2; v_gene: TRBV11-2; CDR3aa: ASSLEFGTHGYT
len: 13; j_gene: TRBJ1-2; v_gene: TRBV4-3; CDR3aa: ASSQHEGGADGYT
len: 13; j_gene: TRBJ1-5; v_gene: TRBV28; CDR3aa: ASSLSTVGGKPQH
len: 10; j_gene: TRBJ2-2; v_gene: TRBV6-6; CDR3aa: ASREGTGELF
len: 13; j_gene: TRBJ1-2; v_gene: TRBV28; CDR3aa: ASSRQGIFRAGYT
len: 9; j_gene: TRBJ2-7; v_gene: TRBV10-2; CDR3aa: ASSTTYEQY